This TCR beta chain was found in a study of CD8 T cells in Susac syndrome. Germline lookup yields CDR1 MNHNS and CDR2 SASEGT. CDR3 length: 11 amino acids. V was clipped by 1 base and J by 4 bases, with 1 base between them. The study's findings and limits: It was acknowledged in the study that its TCR sequencing and HLA analysis involved a relatively small number of individuals.

A remark on this clonotype: Its matching antigen is unknown.

After extraction with the RNeasy kit, 0.5 to 1 ug of the RNA was reverse transcribed using random hexamers. By means of immunoSEQ multiplex PCR, TCR beta CDR3 spanning 54 Vbeta and 13 Jbeta underwent amplification. TCRdb analysed the immunoSEQ multiplex PCR reads with MiXCR anew, one entry per CDR3 protein. Of roughly 200,000 distinct CDR3 sequences in the sample, roughly 92% were seen once. Sequencing of TCR beta covered CD8+ and CD4+ T cells obtained from blood. TEMRA cells were FACS-enriched and CD8+ and CD4+ T cells negatively isolated. This sequence was found in a human donor in good health. The chain uses TRBV6-1 and TRBJ1-2; unclear D gene. Sample: CD4+ T cells from PBMCs. The CDR3 DNA follows: TGTGCCAGCAGTGAAGGCTATGGCTACACCTTC. Its protein product is CASSEGYGYTF.